A selection of T cell receptor beta chains follows, all from one sample in a study of T cells in Graves' hyperthyroidism and ophthalmopathy. Using its own MiXCR run on the multiplex PCR reads, TCRdb lists one record per CDR3 protein. Seen here are some 350,000 distinct CDR3 sequences, 15% to 20% observed once, and the top ten hold about 3.5%. What was sequenced was blood. Receptors originate from a woman between 18 and 29 years old with Graves' hyperthyroidism. Both conserved end residues are part of each CDR3. The order of the fields is J gene, clone size, D gene, V gene, CDR3 DNA, CDR3 protein. D genes are given only for firm matches. Size values are once, few and many counts, or a class for expanded clones, and some rows have none.

TRBJ1-1 many NA TRBV5-1 TGCGCCAGCAGCTCACCGGGCCTGAAGCTGGAAGCTTTCTTT CASSSPGLKLEAFF
TRBJ2-5 many NA TRBV28 TGTGCCAGCAGTTTACCTACTAGATACCAAGAGACCCAGTACTTC CASSLPTRYQETQYF
TRBJ1-1 many NA TRBV5-1 TGCGCCAGCAGCGCGAACAGGCACCCTAACACTGAAGCTTTCTTT CASSANRHPNTEAFF
TRBJ2-7 NA NA TRBV6-2/TRBV6-3 TGTGCCAGCAGATCACCGGGAAGCTACGAGCAGTACTTC CASRSPGSYEQYF
TRBJ1-5 NA TRBD1 TRBV6-2/TRBV6-3 TGTGCCAGCAGTCCGTTACCGGGACAGTTGAATCAGCCCCAGCATTTT CASSPLPGQLNQPQHF
TRBJ2-7 many TRBD2 TRBV4-1 TGCGCCAGCAGCTCTCCCCCGGGAGGTGGTGAGCAGTACTTC CASSSPPGGGEQYF
TRBJ1-1 many NA TRBV19 TGTGCCAGTACCGATCAGGGTCCTCCGTTGAACACTGAAGCTTTCTTT CASTDQGPPLNTEAFF
TRBJ1-2 many TRBD1 TRBV30 TGTGCCTGGAACCTCGACAGGGGAGGCTACACCTTC CAWNLDRGGYTF
TRBJ1-1 many NA TRBV19 TGTGCCAGTAGTATTAAAGACGGTAACACTGAAGCTTTCTTT CASSIKDGNTEAFF
TRBJ2-7 few TRBD2 TRBV20-1 TGCAGTGCTGACGGGACTAGCGGGGGTCCCTACGAGCAGTACTTC CSADGTSGGPYEQYF
TRBJ2-7 many TRBD2 TRBV28 TGTGCCAGCAGTTTTACTAGCGGGGGGGCCTACGAGCAGTACTTC CASSFTSGGAYEQYF
TRBJ2-6 many NA TRBV4-1 TGCGCCAGCAGCCCCGCCGGAGGTAAGCCCTACTCTGGGGCCAACGTCCTGACTTTC CASSPAGGKPYSGANVLTF
TRBJ1-2 many TRBD1 TRBV12-3/TRBV12-4 TGTGCCAGCGGACGGGGGAGTGGCAGGGGGCGAAAAAACTATGGCTACACCTTC CASGRGSGRGRKNYGYTF
TRBJ1-2 many NA TRBV10-3 TGTGCCATCAGTGCCCACCGTGATGGCTACACCTTC CAISAHRDGYTF
TRBJ2-2 many NA TRBV7-7 TGTGCTAGCAGCACCGGGGCCAACACCGGGGAGCTGTTTTTT CASSTGANTGELFF
TRBJ1-2 NA TRBD1 TRBV6-1 TGTGCCAGCAGCGATTTCCGGACAGGTAACTATGGCTACACCTTC CASSDFRTGNYGYTF
TRBJ2-4 many NA TRBV6-1 TGTGCCAGTTACAGTCTAGCCAAAAACATTCAGTACTTC CASYSLAKNIQYF
TRBJ2-7 NA NA TRBV5-1 TGCGCCAGCAGCTTTAGCGTGGAGGCCTACGATCAGTACTTC CASSFSVEAYDQYF
TRBJ1-1 many NA TRBV7-9 TGTGCCAGCAGCTTAGATCGTCTCGGGACTGAAGCTTTCTTT CASSLDRLGTEAFF
TRBJ1-5 NA NA TRBV6-1 TGTGCCAGCAGTGTTACGCTCAGTCAGCCCCAGCATTTT CASSVTLSQPQHF
TRBJ2-2 NA NA TRBV4-1 TGCGCCAGCAGCTCCAGCGGCGCCGACACCGGGGAGCTGTTTTTT CASSSSGADTGELFF
TRBJ2-5 few TRBD2 TRBV10-2 TGCGCCAGCAGTATCGGCGACAGCGGGAGGGAGACCCAGTACTTC CASSIGDSGRETQYF
TRBJ2-7 many NA TRBV7-9 TGTGCCAGCATGCTCGTAGGGGGCGAGCAGTACTTC CASMLVGGEQYF
TRBJ1-2 NA NA TRBV7-9 TGTGCCAGCAGCCCAAGGACAGCTAGTACGGGCTACACCTTC CASSPRTASTGYTF
TRBJ2-7 many TRBD1 TRBV30 TGTGCCGGTACAGGGGGCTACGAGCAGTACTTC CAGTGGYEQYF